The rows below give T cell receptor beta chains drawn from one sample of a study of shared clonotypes between healthy human individuals. Data came from immunoSEQ multiplex PCR; TCRdb stores just in-frame clones and leaves some out. The sample yields approximately 710,000 clones, about 90% seen once. Sequences were obtained from memory CD8+ T cells from PBMCs. The receptor source for this set is a man aged 18 to 29 in good health. Some clones in this sample may be carry-over from other donors' samples. The CDR3 runs from the conserved cysteine through the conserved F or W. Fields, in order: clone size, V gene, D gene, J gene, CDR3 DNA, CDR3 protein. The D gene is left open where the match is weak. The listing skips clone size in some rows; elsewhere it reads once, few, many or a size class.

.	TRBV5-4	.	TRBJ1-1	TGTGCCTCCGAGGAAGGAACCGGAGGGCTGAACACTGAAGCTTTCTTT	CASEEGTGGLNTEAFF
.	TRBV11-2	TRBD1	TRBJ2-7	TGTGCCAGCAGCTTAGACTCGGCGACAGGGCTTTGGGAGCAGTACTTC	CASSLDSATGLWEQYF
.	TRBV27	.	TRBJ1-1	TGTGCCAGCAGTCTCCTCCCTTTGGCGGGGGGGAACACTGAAGCTTTCTTT	CASSLLPLAGGNTEAFF
few	TRBV29-1	.	TRBJ1-1	TGCAGCGTTGAAGTCCCGGGGGGCTCAAACACTGAAGCTTTCTTT	CSVEVPGGSNTEAFF
.	TRBV2	.	TRBJ2-7	TGTGCCAGCAGTGCCATCGAGGGACCTACCTACGAGCAGTACTTC	CASSAIEGPTYEQYF
.	TRBV6-5	.	TRBJ1-1	TGTGCCAGCAATCCGACGGCGTCCAACACTGAAGCTTTCTTT	CASNPTASNTEAFF
.	TRBV28	.	TRBJ1-3	TGTGCCAGCCGGAGAACAGGCGAGGGTAGCGAAAACACCATATATTTT	CASRRTGEGSENTIYF
.	TRBV7-9	.	TRBJ2-1	TGTGCCAGCAGCTTAGGAGGGGGATATGAGCAGTTCTTC	CASSLGGGYEQFF
.	TRBV4-1	TRBD1	TRBJ1-3	TGCGCCAGCAGCCAAGAGCGGACAGGGTCTGGAAACACCATATATTTT	CASSQERTGSGNTIYF
.	TRBV28	.	TRBJ1-1	TGTGCCAGCAGTTTAGGCTTTCTGGGGAACACTGAAGCTTTCTTT	CASSLGFLGNTEAFF
.	TRBV28	.	TRBJ2-7	TGTGCCAGCAGTTGGGTGAAGGGCTCCTACGAGCAGTACTTC	CASSWVKGSYEQYF
once	TRBV27	.	TRBJ2-3	TGTGCCAGCAGTTCTCTGGATAGCACAGATACGCAGTATTTT	CASSSLDSTDTQYF
.	TRBV7-9	.	TRBJ1-1	TGTGCCAGCAGCTTGGTAGTTGAAGCTTTCTTT	CASSLVVEAFF
.	TRBV6-1	TRBD2	TRBJ2-1	TGTGCCAGCAGTGCTAGCGGGGCATCCTACAATGAGCAGTTCTTC	CASSASGASYNEQFF
.	TRBV30	TRBD1	TRBJ1-4	TGTGCCTGGAGTGCCCGGGACAGGGGTCATGAAAAACTGTTTTTT	CAWSARDRGHEKLFF
.	TRBV4-1	TRBD1	TRBJ2-7	TGCGCCAGCAGCCCCAGGGGGACAGTGTCGTACGAGCAGTACTTC	CASSPRGTVSYEQYF
.	TRBV5-5	.	TRBJ2-7	TGTGCCAGCAGCCCGGGTGGGACTCACTACGAGCAGTACTTC	CASSPGGTHYEQYF
.	TRBV5-6	TRBD2	TRBJ2-7	TGTGCCAGCAGCTTGGGGACTAGCGGGCTCGGGCAGTACTTC	CASSLGTSGLGQYF
.	TRBV27	.	TRBJ2-7	TGTGCCAGCAGTTTATACTGGGCAGGGTCCTACGAGCAGTACTTC	CASSLYWAGSYEQYF
.	TRBV5-1	.	TRBJ2-7	TGCGCCAGCAGCCCCACTGGATCGGGGGAGCAGTACTTC	CASSPTGSGEQYF
.	TRBV7-2	TRBD1	TRBJ2-1	TGTGCCAGCAGCTTATACCCGGACAGGGCCATCTCCTACAATGAGCAGTTCTTC	CASSLYPDRAISYNEQFF
.	TRBV19	TRBD1	TRBJ2-7	TGTGCCAGTAGTATTCCAGGGGGCGGTCAGTACTTC	CASSIPGGGQYF
.	TRBV2	TRBD2	TRBJ2-1	TGTGCCAGCCTTTTACACCTAGCGGGAGCGTCGGATGAGCAGTTCTTC	CASLLHLAGASDEQFF
.	TRBV15	.	TRBJ1-1	TGTGCCACCAGCAGAGATTCAACCACTGAAGCTTTCTTT	CATSRDSTTEAFF
.	TRBV27	.	TRBJ1-1	TGTGCCAGCAGCCCCAGAGGGCTCACTGAAGCTTTCTTT	CASSPRGLTEAFF
.	TRBV7-9	.	TRBJ2-7	TGTGCCAGCAGCTTATTCAGGGAAGGTCATTACGAGCAGTACTTC	CASSLFREGHYEQYF
.	TRBV7-2	TRBD2	TRBJ2-1	TGTGCCAGCAGCCCCGGGACTAGCGGGAGGGTGCATGAGCAGTTCTTC	CASSPGTSGRVHEQFF
.	TRBV7-2	.	TRBJ2-7	TGTGCCAGCAGCTCAGGGGGACTTTTCTACGAGCAGTACTTC	CASSSGGLFYEQYF
.	TRBV6-1	.	TRBJ1-3	TGTGCCAGCATCTTCCGAAGCTCTGGAAACACCATATATTTT	CASIFRSSGNTIYF
.	TRBV2	.	TRBJ2-2	TGTGCCAGCAGTGGACCGGGACCACCGTCTGGGAACACCGGGGAGCTGTTTTTT	CASSGPGPPSGNTGELFF
once	TRBV6-5	.	TRBJ1-1	TGTGCCAGCAGCCGATCATGGGGGTACACTGAAGCTTTCTTT	CASSRSWGYTEAFF
.	TRBV27	.	TRBJ1-2	TGTGCCAGCAGTTTGCGGTTAGGAGGGAACTATGGCTACACCTTC	CASSLRLGGNYGYTF
.	TRBV4-1	.	TRBJ2-7	TGCGCCAGCAGCCAAGTGGGGTTCGAGCAGTACTTC	CASSQVGFEQYF
.	TRBV5-1	.	TRBJ1-1	TGCGCCAGCAAAAAGCTCCCGGACAAAGAAGCTTTCTTT	CASKKLPDKEAFF
.	TRBV28	TRBD1	TRBJ1-5	TGTGCCAGCAGTTTTGCCTCCGGGACAGGGCTGTATAGCAATCAGCCCCAGCATTTT	CASSFASGTGLYSNQPQHF
once	TRBV27	TRBD2	TRBJ2-7	TGTGCCAGCAGTCCGGGAACTAGCGGGATGAACGAGCAGTACTTC	CASSPGTSGMNEQYF
.	TRBV6-5	.	TRBJ2-4	TGTGCCAGCAGCGACGGCAGGGGAGCCAAAAACATTCAGTACTTC	CASSDGRGAKNIQYF
.	TRBV27	.	TRBJ1-1	TGTGCCAGCAGTTCTACAGGGAGCAGGACTGAAGCTTTCTTT	CASSSTGSRTEAFF
once	TRBV11-2	.	TRBJ2-3	TGTGCCAGCAGCTTGTTCACCCGGGTCGCGAGAAGCACAGATACGCAGTATTTT	CASSLFTRVARSTDTQYF
.	TRBV4-2	.	TRBJ2-7	TGTGCCAGCAGCCAAGCCTTATTGGTACAGGCCTACGAGCAGTACTTC	CASSQALLVQAYEQYF
.	TRBV7-2	TRBD2	TRBJ2-7	TGTGCCAGCAGCTTAGCTTTAGCGGGGACCTACGAGCAGTACTTC	CASSLALAGTYEQYF
.	TRBV7-9	.	TRBJ2-7	TGTGCCAGCAGAGAAAGGGCCTATGTGGACGAGCAGTACTTC	CASRERAYVDEQYF
.	TRBV7-9	.	TRBJ1-3	TGTGCCAGCAGCCCGACAGGACTTGGAAACACCATATATTTT	CASSPTGLGNTIYF
.	TRBV5-8	TRBD2	TRBJ2-3	TGTGCCAGCAGCTTGGGGCTAGCGGAGCACACAGATACGCAGTATTTT	CASSLGLAEHTDTQYF
few	TRBV19	TRBD1	TRBJ2-1	TGTGCCAGTAGTGAGGGGGCCCCCTACAATGAGCAGTTCTTC	CASSEGAPYNEQFF
.	TRBV2	.	TRBJ2-2	TGTGCCAGCAGTGAGTCGGACGAATACACCGGGGAGCTGTTTTTT	CASSESDEYTGELFF
.	TRBV5-6	TRBD1	TRBJ1-3	TGTGCCAGCAGCTTCGGAACCGGGACAGGGGGAATCGGAAACACCATATATTTT	CASSFGTGTGGIGNTIYF
.	TRBV7-9	TRBD1	TRBJ1-4	TGTGCCAGCAGCCAACGGACAGGCAATAATGAAAAACTGTTTTTT	CASSQRTGNNEKLFF
.	TRBV9	TRBD1	TRBJ2-1	TGTGCCAGCAGCCGACAGGGTGGAAATGAGCAGTTCTTC	CASSRQGGNEQFF
.	TRBV9	TRBD2	TRBJ2-1	TGTGCCAGCAGCGTAGAGCCCGGGACTAGCGATGAGCAGTTCTTC	CASSVEPGTSDEQFF
few	TRBV6-5	.	TRBJ2-7	TGTGCCAGCGTGGGGGCCTCCTACGAGCAGTACTTC	CASVGASYEQYF
.	TRBV19	TRBD2	TRBJ2-3	TGTGCCAGTAGTATCGCCTTCGCGGGAGTTCCCGATACGCAGTATTTT	CASSIAFAGVPDTQYF
.	TRBV27	.	TRBJ2-2	TGTGCCAGCATAATAGTGGCCGGGGAGCTGTTTTTT	CASIIVAGELFF
few	TRBV27	.	TRBJ1-2	TGTGCCAGCAGCCCTCGGTGGGCCCCCTATGGCTACACCTTC	CASSPRWAPYGYTF
.	TRBV4-2	TRBD1	TRBJ2-1	TGTGCCAGCAGCGCGCGGGTAGGGGGCGATGAGCAGTTCTTC	CASSARVGGDEQFF
.	TRBV9	.	TRBJ2-2	TGTGCCAGCAGCGTACCCGGGGGCGCCGGCACCGGGGAGCTGTTTTTT	CASSVPGGAGTGELFF
.	TRBV7-2	TRBD1	TRBJ2-7	TGTGCCAGCAGCTCGAGACCGGGACAGACTTCCTACGAGCAGTACTTC	CASSSRPGQTSYEQYF